The sequence of this T cell receptor beta chain was determined in a study of blood T cell repertoires in COVID-19. Study-level information: Specimens from acute and convalescent COVID-19 originated in the United States, Italy and Spain.

Per the original methods: Scientists estimated how many nucleated cells there were by amplifying reference gene primers. Only in-frame clones appear in the TCRdb table, and some are missing; sequencing was by immunoSEQ multiplex PCR. From that table come the V and J calls and clone size; the DNA was used to work out D and trimming. There are roughly 140,000 clones in the sample; 84% occur only once, and about 6.8% lies in the top ten. The receptor comes from a woman aged 45-59 years in a cohort sampled during active or convalescent COVID-19. Sequenced material: peripheral blood.

The CDR3 DNA sequence: TGTGCCAGCAGCTTGGACCCCGGGAGGCGCACAGATACGCAGTATTTT. This encodes CASSLDPGRRTDTQYF. J is TRBJ2-3 and V is TRBV5-4, with 7 bases fitting TRBD2. Germline loops: CDR1 SGHNT, CDR2 YYREEE (reference sequence). This CDR3 is built from 16 residues. V lost 0 bases, J lost 1 base, and 5 bases stayed unmatched.